This T cell receptor beta chain was identified during a study of vaccination and CD4 T cells after COVID-19. Turning to the study itself: Each control culture was treated with a CEFX pool, an HIV-1 Nef pool, or no peptide.

The CDR3 sequence is 11 residues long. Germline values: CDR1 MGHDK, CDR2 SYGVNS. The V end was cut by 8 bases, the J end by 7 bases, with 11 bases between. Sequenced with the Oncomine TCR Beta short-read assay was DNA taken from cultured CD4+ T cells. In TCRdb, the PCR reads were re-called with MiXCR into one record per CDR3 protein. The sample comprises about 20,000 distinct CDR3 sequences, approximately 44% of which are singletons, and 3% rests with the top ten. Stated treatment: approximately 10-day PBMC culture with coronavirus spike peptide pools or control peptides (ViraFEST assay). Cultures used under 2.5 million PBMCs per well, 10 IU/ml IL-2 and about 10 ug/ml peptides. Investigators isolated CD4+ T cells by negative selection after approximately eleven days of culture. About this clonotype: The antigen remains unidentified.

Regarding the study as a whole: Median SARS-CoV-2-reactive clonotype numbers went from approximately 23 to 38; this increase was not significant.

The sequence came from a human donor who had recovered from COVID-19. This sample comprised CD4+ T cells from blood, cultured in vitro, obtained after SARS-CoV-2 vaccination. The V gene is TRBV25-1, the J gene TRBJ1-2; D gene unclear. The CDR3 nucleotides read TGTGCCAGCCAAGGGTGGGGTGGCTACACCTTC. This encodes CASQGWGGYTF.